The clone carrying this TCR beta chain showed up many times. The CDR3 is 12 residues long. The V end was cut by 8 bases, the J end by 5 bases, with 9 bases between. Germline loops: CDR1 MNHEY, CDR2 SVGAGI. During its preparation, the TCRbeta library received unique molecular identifiers. MiXCR was run by TCRdb on the PCR reads, yielding one entry per CDR3 protein. The repertoire holds around 64,000 distinct CDR3 sequences, around 9.9% seen once, with around 13% in the top ten. This specimen belongs to a study of T-cell reconstitution after alpha-beta-depleted transplantation in children. The TCR sequence derives from a boy under 18 with acute myeloid leukemia, due to receive a stem cell transplant. V and J are TRBV6-5 and TRBJ2-2; D perhaps matches TRBD2 (5 bases). Sequences were derived from PBMCs, sampled before TCRalphabeta/CD19-depleted stem cell transplant. CDR3 in DNA: TGTGCCAGCCAAAGAGGGACCGGGGAGCTGTTTTTT. Protein sequence: CASQRGTGELFF.